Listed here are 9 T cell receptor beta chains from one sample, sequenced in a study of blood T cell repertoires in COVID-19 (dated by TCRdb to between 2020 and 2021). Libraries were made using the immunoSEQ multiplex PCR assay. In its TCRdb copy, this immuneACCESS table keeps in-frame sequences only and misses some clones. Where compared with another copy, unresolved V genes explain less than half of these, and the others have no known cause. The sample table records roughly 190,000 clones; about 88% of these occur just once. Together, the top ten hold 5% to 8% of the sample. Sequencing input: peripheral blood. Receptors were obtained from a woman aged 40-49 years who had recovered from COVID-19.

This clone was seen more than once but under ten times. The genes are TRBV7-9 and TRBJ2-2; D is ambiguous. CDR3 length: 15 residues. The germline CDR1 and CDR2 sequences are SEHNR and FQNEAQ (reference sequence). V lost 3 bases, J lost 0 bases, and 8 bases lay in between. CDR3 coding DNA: TGTGCCAGCAGCTTTGGCAGTCCGAACACCGGGGAGCTGTTTTTT. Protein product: CASSFGSPNTGELFF. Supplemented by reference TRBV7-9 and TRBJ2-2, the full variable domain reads DTGVSQNPRHKITKRGQNVTFRCDPISEHNRLYWYRQTLGQGPEFLTYFQNEAQLEKSRLLSDRFSAERPKGSFSTLEIQRTEQGDSAMYLCASSFGSPNTGELFFGEGSRLTVL.

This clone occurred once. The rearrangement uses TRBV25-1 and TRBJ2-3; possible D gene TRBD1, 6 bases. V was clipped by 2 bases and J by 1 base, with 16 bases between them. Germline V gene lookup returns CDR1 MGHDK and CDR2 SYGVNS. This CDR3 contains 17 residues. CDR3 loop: CASSEAGRGGRTDTQYF. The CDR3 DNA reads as TGTGCCAGCAGTGAAGCCGGCAGGGGCGGCCGCACAGATACGCAGTATTTT.

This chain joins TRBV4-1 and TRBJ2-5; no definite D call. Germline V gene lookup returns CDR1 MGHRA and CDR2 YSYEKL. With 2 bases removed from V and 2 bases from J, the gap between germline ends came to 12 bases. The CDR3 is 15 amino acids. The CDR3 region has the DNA TGCGCCAGCAGCCAAAACGTTGAGAGACAAGAGACCCAGTACTTC. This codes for CASSQNVERQETQYF.

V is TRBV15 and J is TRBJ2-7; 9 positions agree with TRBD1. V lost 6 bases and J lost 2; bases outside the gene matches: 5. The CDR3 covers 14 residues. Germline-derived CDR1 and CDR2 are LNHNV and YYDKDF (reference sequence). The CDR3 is CATRTGGPTYEQYF. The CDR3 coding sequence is TGTGCCACCAGGACAGGGGGACCTACCTACGAGCAGTACTTC.

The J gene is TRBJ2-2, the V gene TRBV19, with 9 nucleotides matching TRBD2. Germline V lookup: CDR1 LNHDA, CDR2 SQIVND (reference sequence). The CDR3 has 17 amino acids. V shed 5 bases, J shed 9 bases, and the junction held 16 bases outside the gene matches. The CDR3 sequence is CASSVRLAGDFIRELFF. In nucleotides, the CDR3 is TGTGCCAGTAGTGTCCGTTTAGCGGGAGATTTTATCCGGGAGCTGTTTTTT.

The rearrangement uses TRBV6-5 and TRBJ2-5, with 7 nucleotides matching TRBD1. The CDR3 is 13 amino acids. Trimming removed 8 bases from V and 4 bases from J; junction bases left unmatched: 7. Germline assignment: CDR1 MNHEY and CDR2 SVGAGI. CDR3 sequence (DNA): TGTGCCAGCGGTATCGACAGGGCAGAGACCCAGTACTTC. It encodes CASGIDRAETQYF.

CDR3 nucleotides: TGTGCCAGCAGTCCGTATATGACAGGGGTGGGCAATCAGCCCCAGCATTTT. It codes for CASSPYMTGVGNQPQHF. The chain combines TRBV28 with TRBJ1-5; 8 bases map to TRBD1. This CDR3 comprises 17 residues. V was pared by 5 bases and J by 2 bases, with 11 bases of the junction left unmatched. Germline V lookup: CDR1 MDHEN, CDR2 SYDVKM.

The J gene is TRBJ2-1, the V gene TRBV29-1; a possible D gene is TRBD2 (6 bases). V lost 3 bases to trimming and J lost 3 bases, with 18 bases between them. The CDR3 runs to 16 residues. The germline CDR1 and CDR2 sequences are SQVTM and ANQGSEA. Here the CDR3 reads CSVDRFGRDNYNEQFF. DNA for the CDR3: TGCAGCGTTGACCGGTTTGGGCGGGATAACTACAATGAGCAGTTCTTC.

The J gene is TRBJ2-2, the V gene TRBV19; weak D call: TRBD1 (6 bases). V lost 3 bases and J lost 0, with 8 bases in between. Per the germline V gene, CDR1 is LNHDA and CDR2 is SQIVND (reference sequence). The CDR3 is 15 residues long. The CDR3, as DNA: TGTGCCAGTAGTATGGGACACGCGAACACCGGGGAGCTGTTTTTT. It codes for CASSMGHANTGELFF.